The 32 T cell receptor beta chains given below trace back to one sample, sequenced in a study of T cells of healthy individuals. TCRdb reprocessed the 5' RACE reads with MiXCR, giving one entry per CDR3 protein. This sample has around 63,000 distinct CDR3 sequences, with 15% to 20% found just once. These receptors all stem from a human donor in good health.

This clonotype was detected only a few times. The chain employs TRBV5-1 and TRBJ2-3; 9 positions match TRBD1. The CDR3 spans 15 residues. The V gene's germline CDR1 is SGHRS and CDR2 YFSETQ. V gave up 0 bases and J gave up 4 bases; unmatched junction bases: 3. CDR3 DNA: TGCGCCAGCAGCTTGGGGGGACAGGGCCCAGATACGCAGTATTTT. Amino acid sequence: CASSLGGQGPDTQYF.

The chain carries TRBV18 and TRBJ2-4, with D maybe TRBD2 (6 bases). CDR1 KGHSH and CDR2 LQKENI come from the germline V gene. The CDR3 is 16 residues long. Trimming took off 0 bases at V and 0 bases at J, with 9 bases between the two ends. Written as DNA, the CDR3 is TGTGCCAGCTCACCACCCGGGAGACTAGCCAAAAACATTCAGTACTTC. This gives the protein CASSPPGRLAKNIQYF.

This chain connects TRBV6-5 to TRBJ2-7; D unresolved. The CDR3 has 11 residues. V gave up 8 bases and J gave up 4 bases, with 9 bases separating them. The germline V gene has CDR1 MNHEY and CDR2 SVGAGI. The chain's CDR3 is CASQMGYEQYF. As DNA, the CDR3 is TGTGCCAGCCAGATGGGGTACGAGCAGTACTTC.

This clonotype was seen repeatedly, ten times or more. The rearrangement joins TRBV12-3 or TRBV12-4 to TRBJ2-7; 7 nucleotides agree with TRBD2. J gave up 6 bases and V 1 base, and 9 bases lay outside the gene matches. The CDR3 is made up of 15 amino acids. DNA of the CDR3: TGTGCCAGCAGTTTAGGGGGCAGCGGGGCAGGCGAGCAGTACTTC. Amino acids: CASSLGGSGAGEQYF.

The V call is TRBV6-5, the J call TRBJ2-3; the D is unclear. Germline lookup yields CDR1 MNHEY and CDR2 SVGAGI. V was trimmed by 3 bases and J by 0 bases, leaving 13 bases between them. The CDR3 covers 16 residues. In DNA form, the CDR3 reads TGTGCCAGCAGTTATAGGTGGACGAAAAGCACAGATACGCAGTATTTT. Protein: CASSYRWTKSTDTQYF.

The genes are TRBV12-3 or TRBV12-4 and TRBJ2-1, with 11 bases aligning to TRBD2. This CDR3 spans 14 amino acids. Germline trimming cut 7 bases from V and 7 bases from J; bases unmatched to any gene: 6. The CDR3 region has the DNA TGTGCCAGCACCCTAGTAGCGGGAGGGAATGAGCAGTTCTTC. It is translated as CASTLVAGGNEQFF.

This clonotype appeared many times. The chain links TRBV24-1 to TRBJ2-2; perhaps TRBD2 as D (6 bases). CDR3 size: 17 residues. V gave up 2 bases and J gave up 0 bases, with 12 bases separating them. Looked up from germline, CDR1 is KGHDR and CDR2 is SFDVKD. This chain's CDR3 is CATSDYRGGANTGELFF. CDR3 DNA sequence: TGTGCCACCAGTGATTATCGCGGCGGGGCGAACACCGGGGAGCTGTTTTTT.

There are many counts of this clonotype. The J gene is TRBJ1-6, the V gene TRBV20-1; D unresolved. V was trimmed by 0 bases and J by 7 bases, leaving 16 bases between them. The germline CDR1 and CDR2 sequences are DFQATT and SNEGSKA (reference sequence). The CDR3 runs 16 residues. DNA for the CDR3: TGCAGTGCTAGAGATCGAACAACGTTGAACAATTCACCCCTCCACTTT. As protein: CSARDRTTLNNSPLHF.

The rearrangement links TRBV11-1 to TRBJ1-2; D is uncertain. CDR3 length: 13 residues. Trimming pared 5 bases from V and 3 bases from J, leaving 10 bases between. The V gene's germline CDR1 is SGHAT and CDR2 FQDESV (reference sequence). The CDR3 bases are TGTGCCAGCAGCCTCCGGGAATACTATGGCTACACCTTC. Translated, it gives CASSLREYYGYTF.

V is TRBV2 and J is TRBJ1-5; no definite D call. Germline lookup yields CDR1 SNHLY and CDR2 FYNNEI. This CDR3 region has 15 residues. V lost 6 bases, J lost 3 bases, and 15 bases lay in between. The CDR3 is CASRFESGDNQPQHF. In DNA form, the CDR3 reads TGTGCCAGCAGATTCGAGTCCGGAGACAATCAGCCCCAGCATTTT.

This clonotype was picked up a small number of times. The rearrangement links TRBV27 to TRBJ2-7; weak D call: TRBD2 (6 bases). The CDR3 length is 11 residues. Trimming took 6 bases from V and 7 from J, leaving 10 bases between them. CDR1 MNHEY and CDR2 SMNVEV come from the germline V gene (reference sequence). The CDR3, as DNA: TGTGCCAGCAGGCGGGGATTAGAGCAGTACTTC. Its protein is CASRRGLEQYF.

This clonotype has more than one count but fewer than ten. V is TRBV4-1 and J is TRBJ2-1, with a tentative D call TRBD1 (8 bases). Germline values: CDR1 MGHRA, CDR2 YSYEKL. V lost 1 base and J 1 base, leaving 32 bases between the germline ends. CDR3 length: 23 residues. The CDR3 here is CASSQGKGLTGGGWVVSYNEQFF. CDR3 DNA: TGCGCCAGCAGCCAAGGGAAGGGACTAACAGGGGGGGGCTGGGTTGTGTCCTACAATGAGCAGTTCTTC.

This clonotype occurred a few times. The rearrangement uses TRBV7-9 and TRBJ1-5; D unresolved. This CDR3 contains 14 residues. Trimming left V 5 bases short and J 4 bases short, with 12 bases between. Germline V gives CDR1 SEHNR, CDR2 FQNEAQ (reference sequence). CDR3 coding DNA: TGTGCCAGCAGCCCGGACGGCACGAATCAGCCCCAGCATTTT. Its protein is CASSPDGTNQPQHF.

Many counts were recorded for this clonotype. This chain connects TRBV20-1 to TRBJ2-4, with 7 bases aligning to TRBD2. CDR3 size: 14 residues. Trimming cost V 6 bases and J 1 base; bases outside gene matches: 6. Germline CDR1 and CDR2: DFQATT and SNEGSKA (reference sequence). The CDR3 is CSAPTSPAKNIQYF. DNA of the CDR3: TGCAGTGCGCCGACTAGCCCTGCCAAAAACATTCAGTACTTC.

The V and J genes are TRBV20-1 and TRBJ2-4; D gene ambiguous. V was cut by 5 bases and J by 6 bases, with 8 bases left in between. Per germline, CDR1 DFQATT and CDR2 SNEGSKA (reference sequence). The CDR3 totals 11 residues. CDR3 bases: TGCAGTGCTTCAGTTGGAAACATTCAGTACTTC. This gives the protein CSASVGNIQYF.

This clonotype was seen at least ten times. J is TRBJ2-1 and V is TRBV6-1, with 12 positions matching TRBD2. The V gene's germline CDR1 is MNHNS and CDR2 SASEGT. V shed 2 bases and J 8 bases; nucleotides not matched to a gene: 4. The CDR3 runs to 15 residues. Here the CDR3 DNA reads TGTGCCAGCAGTGAATCTAGCGGGGGGGTCTATGAGCAGTTCTTC. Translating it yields CASSESSGGVYEQFF.

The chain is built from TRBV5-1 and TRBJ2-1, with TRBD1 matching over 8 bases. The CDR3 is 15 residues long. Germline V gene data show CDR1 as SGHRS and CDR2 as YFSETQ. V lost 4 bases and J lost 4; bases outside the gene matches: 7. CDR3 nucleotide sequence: TGCGCCAGCAGCATCCGACAGGGGCCGTACAATGAGCAGTTCTTC. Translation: CASSIRQGPYNEQFF.

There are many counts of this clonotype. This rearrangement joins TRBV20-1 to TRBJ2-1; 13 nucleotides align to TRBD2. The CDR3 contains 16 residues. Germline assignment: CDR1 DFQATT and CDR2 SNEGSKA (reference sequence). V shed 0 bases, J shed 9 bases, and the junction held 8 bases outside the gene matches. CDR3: CSARDRWTSGRGEQFF. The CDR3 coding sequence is TGCAGTGCTAGAGATCGGTGGACTAGCGGGAGAGGTGAGCAGTTCTTC.

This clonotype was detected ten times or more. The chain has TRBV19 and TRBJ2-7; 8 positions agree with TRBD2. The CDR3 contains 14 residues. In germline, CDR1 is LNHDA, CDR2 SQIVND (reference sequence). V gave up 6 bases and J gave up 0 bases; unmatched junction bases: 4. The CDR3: CASRTRGDSYEQYF. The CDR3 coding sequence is TGTGCCAGTAGAACGCGGGGGGACTCCTACGAGCAGTACTTC.

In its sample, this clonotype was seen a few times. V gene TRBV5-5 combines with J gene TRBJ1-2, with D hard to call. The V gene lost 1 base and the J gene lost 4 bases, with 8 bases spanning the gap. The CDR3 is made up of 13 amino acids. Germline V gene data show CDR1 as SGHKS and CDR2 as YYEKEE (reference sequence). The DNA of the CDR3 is TGTGCCAGCAGCTTGCAGGACTTCTATGGCTACACCTTC. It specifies CASSLQDFYGYTF.

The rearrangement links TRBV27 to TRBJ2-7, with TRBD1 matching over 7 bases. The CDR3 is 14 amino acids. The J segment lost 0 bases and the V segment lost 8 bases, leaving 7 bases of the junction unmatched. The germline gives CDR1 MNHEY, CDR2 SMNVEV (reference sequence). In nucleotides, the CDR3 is TGTGCCAGCCCGACCGGGACAGCCTCCTACGAGCAGTACTTC. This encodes CASPTGTASYEQYF.

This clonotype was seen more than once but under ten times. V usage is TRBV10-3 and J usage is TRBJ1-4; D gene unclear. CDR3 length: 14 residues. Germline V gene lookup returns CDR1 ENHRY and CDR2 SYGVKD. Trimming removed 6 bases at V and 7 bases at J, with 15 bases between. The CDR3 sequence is CAIREDLRGEKLFF. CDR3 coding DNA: TGTGCCATCAGAGAGGACCTACGAGGTGAAAAACTGTTTTTT.

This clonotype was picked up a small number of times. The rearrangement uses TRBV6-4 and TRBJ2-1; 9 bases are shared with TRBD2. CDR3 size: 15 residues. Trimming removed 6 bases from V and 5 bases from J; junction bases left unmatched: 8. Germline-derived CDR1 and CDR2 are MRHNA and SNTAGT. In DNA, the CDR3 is TGTGCCAGCAGCCTTAGCGGGAGCGTTCACAATGAGCAGTTCTTC. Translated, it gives CASSLSGSVHNEQFF.

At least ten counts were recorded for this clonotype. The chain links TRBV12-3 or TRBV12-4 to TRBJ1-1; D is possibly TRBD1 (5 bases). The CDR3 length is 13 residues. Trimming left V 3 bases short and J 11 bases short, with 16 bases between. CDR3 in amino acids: CASSFGTLRGAFF. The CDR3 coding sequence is TGTGCCAGCAGTTTTGGTACCTTGCGGGGGGCTTTCTTT.

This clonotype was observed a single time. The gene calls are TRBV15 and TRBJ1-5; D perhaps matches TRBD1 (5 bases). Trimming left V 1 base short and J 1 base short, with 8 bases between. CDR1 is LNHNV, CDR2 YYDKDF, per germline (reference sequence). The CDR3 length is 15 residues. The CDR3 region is CATSRVGESNQPQHF. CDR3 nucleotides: TGTGCCACCAGCAGAGTGGGGGAGAGCAATCAGCCCCAGCATTTT.

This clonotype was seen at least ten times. CDR3 protein: CASSEDRSTDTQYF. CDR3 coding DNA: TGCGCCAGCAGCGAGGACAGGAGCACAGATACGCAGTATTTT. This chain links TRBV5-1 with TRBJ2-3; 7 positions agree with TRBD1. Germline V gene data show CDR1 as SGHRS and CDR2 as YFSETQ. There are 14 residues in the CDR3. The ends lost 4 bases at V and 0 bases at J; junction bases unmatched: 2.

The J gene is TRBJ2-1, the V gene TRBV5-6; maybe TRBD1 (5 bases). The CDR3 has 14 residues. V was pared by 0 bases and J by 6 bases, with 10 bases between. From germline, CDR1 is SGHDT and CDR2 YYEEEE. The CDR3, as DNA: TGTGCCAGCAGCTTGGTCAGGGCTACCAATGAGCAGTTCTTC. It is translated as CASSLVRATNEQFF.

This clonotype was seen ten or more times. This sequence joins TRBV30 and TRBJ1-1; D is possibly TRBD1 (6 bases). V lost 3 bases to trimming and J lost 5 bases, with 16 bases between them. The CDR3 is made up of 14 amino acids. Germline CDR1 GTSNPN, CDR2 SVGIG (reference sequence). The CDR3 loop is CAWRRGVLRTEAFF. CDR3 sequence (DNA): TGTGCCTGGAGGAGGGGGGTGTTACGGACTGAAGCTTTCTTT.

CDR3 protein: CASRNQGAWKDTEAFF. CDR3 DNA sequence: TGTGCCAGCAGAAACCAGGGGGCGTGGAAGGACACTGAAGCTTTCTTT. This chain links TRBV6-6 with TRBJ1-1; 8 nucleotides match TRBD1. The germline gives CDR1 MNHNY, CDR2 SVGAGI (reference sequence). Unmatched junction bases numbered 12, after V lost 6 bases and J lost 3 bases. This CDR3 is built from 16 residues.

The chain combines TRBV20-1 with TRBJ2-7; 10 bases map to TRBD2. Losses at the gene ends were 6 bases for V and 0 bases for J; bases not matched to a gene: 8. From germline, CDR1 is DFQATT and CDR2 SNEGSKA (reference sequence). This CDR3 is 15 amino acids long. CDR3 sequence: CSATSGAESSYEQYF. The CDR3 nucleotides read TGCAGTGCCACTAGCGGGGCAGAAAGCTCCTACGAGCAGTACTTC.

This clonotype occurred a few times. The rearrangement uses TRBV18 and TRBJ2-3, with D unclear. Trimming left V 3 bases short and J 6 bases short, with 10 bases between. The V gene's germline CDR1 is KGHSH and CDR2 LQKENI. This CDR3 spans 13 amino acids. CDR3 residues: CASSPLIADTQYF. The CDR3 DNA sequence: TGTGCCAGCTCACCTCTGATTGCCGATACGCAGTATTTT.

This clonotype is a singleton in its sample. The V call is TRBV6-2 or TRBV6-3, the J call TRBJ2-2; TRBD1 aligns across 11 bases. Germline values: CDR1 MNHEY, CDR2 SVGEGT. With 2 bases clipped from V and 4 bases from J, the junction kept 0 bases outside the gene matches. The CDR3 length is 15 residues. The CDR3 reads CASSYGTGGTGELFF. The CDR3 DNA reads TGTGCCAGCAGTTACGGGACAGGGGGCACCGGGGAGCTGTTTTTT.